One sample yielded the 4 T cell receptor beta chains listed below, sequenced in a study of T cells in Graves' hyperthyroidism and ophthalmopathy. Amplified regions were TCR beta CDR3 sequences from RNA transcripts. HTBI primers were used for first-round RT-PCR of the TCR CDR3. TCRdb fed the multiplex PCR reads into MiXCR, producing one record per CDR3 protein. This table has 800,000 or so distinct CDR3 sequences, 38% appearing once. Sample: blood. These receptors originate from a man between 18 and 35 years old with Graves' hyperthyroidism.

In its sample, this clonotype was seen a few times. V is TRBV7-9 and J is TRBJ2-5, with no clear D. Germline loops: CDR1 SEHNR, CDR2 FQNEAQ (reference sequence). This CDR3 is built from 14 residues. Trimming stripped 4 bases from V and 1 base from J, with 10 bases between. The CDR3 nucleotides read TGTGCCAGCAGCTCCTTCGGCTTCCAAGAGACCCAGTACTTC. This encodes CASSSFGFQETQYF. The whole variable domain, filled in from reference TRBV7-9 and TRBJ2-5, reads DTGVSQNPRHKITKRGQNVTFRCDPISEHNRLYWYRQTLGQGPEFLTYFQNEAQLEKSRLLSDRFSAERPKGSFSTLEIQRTEQGDSAMYLCASSSFGFQETQYFGPGTRLLVL.

This clonotype was observed a few times. V usage is TRBV7-2 and J usage is TRBJ2-7, with D tentatively TRBD2 (5 bases). This CDR3 region has 13 residues. Trimming left V 4 bases short and J 7 bases short, with 14 bases between. The germline CDR1 and CDR2 sequences are SGHTA and FQGNSA. CDR3 amino acids: CASSSPDGIEQYF. The CDR3 coding sequence is TGTGCCAGCAGCTCCCCAGACGGGATTGAGCAGTACTTC. Full variable domain (missing parts from reference TRBV7-2 and TRBJ2-7): GAGVSQSPSNKVTEKGKDVELRCDPISGHTALYWYRQSLGQGLEFLIYFQGNSAPDKSGLPSDRFSAERTGGSVSTLTIQRTQQEDSAVYLCASSSPDGIEQYFGPGTRLTVT.

The chain couples TRBV7-2 to TRBJ1-3; D possibly corresponds to TRBD1 (6 bases). The germline V and J ends were trimmed by 6 bases and 4 bases, with 22 bases remaining between them. From germline, CDR1 is SGHTA and CDR2 FQGNSA. This CDR3 contains 17 residues. DNA for the CDR3: TGTGCCAGCAGTTCTGCCGGCGGGGGCGCTTTCGGAAACACCATATATTTT. Protein sequence: CASSSAGGGAFGNTIYF.

This clonotype was counted ten times or more. The gene calls are TRBV7-9 and TRBJ2-7; maybe TRBD2 (6 bases). Per germline, CDR1 SEHNR and CDR2 FQNEAQ (reference sequence). Trimming shortened V by 7 bases and J by 4 bases, and 8 bases separated the two germline ends. The CDR3 extends over 11 amino acids. The CDR3 DNA is TGTGCCAGCACTGCGGGGTACGAGCAGTACTTC. Its protein product is CASTAGYEQYF.